The present TCR beta chain was sequenced within a study of T cells in Graves' hyperthyroidism and ophthalmopathy. This clonotype was seen repeatedly, ten times or more. Researchers took RNA transcripts and amplified the TCR beta CDR3 regions from them. Researchers ran a first-round RT-PCR on the TCR CDR3 using the HTBI primer set. TCRdb redid the calling of the multiplex PCR reads with MiXCR, one entry per CDR3 protein. The table includes a few hundred thousand distinct CDR3 sequences, 15% to 18% detected once. V shed 3 bases and J 6 bases; nucleotides not matched to a gene: 11. The CDR3 length is 17 residues.

Source material: blood. The rearrangement joins TRBV12-3 or TRBV12-4 to TRBJ2-1, with 10 bases identical to TRBD2. The source is a woman in her 30s with Graves' hyperthyroidism. The DNA of the CDR3 is TGTGCCAGCAGTTTTAGTATCGCGGCTAGCGGGGGCAATGAGCAGTTCTTC. Translated, it gives CASSFSIAASGGNEQFF.